This entry concerns a single T cell receptor beta chain. As yet, its antigen is unknown. This entry is derived from a study of shared clonotypes between healthy human individuals. Turning to the study itself: The study drew on a couple of women and a few men aged 18 to 49 as donors. Broader study findings: Sequencing depth was expected to influence donor clonotype sharing. Incomplete sequencing of sorted subsets was indicated by rarefaction despite large depth.

This CDR3 is 12 amino acids long. Trimming cost V 4 bases and J 2 bases, with 9 bases left between them. CDR1 is GTSNPN and CDR2 is SVGIG in the germline V gene (reference sequence). In the naive CD8 group, cells lacked CD45RO and were positively selected for CCR7, so terminally differentiated effector memory CD45RA+ cells were left out. Healthy HIV-negative adults with no recent acute infections or vaccinations were recruited as donors. The protocol was immunoSEQ multiplex PCR, while the TCRdb copy is restricted to in-frame clones and leaves out a portion. The sample includes about 2 million clones, approximately 94% of them seen just once.

Sequencing was carried out using naive CD8+ T cells sorted from blood. The rearrangement links TRBV30 to TRBJ2-7; D possibly corresponds to TRBD2 (5 bases). The receptor comes from a man aged 18 to 30 in good health. CDR3 nucleotides: TGTGCCTGGACGGACTCTACCTACGAGCAGTACTTC. Protein product: CAWTDSTYEQYF.